This passage covers 12 T cell receptor beta chains from one sample sequenced in a study of T-cell memory formation after mild COVID-19 (dated by TCRdb to the early 2020s). Library creation used 5' RACE. Sequencing was carried out with an Illumina NovaSeq 6000. In TCRdb, the public reads were trimmed at Q25 with fastp and aligned with MiXCR, with productive beta chains retained. Rows are unified per CDR3 protein, each entry keeping the most common DNA and genes. The sample data list 300,000 to 400,000 distinct CDR3 sequences, and roughly 15% of these were observed just once. Approximately 22% of the sample rests with the top ten. Input material: PBMCs or a T cell subset sorted from them (not recorded which). Source of these receptors: a man younger than 35 who had mild COVID-19 (a few samples of this study predate the infection). The sample titles of this study are shuffled in the database, so cell type and time point are left out; the donor was told from shared clones.

This clonotype was recorded at least ten times. V usage is TRBV4-1 and J usage is TRBJ1-6; D unclear. Germline V gene data show CDR1 as MGHRA and CDR2 as YSYEKL. CDR3 length equals 14 residues. Trimming removed 6 bases at V and 5 bases at J, with 11 bases between. For the CDR3, the DNA is TGCGCCAGCAGGAACACTGCAAATAATTCACCCCTCCACTTT. It is translated as CASRNTANNSPLHF.

V gene TRBV5-1 combines with J gene TRBJ2-5, with D tentatively TRBD1 or TRBD2 (5 bases each). V shed 5 bases and J shed 3 bases, with 17 bases lying between them. CDR1 is SGHRS and CDR2 is YFSETQ in the germline V gene. The CDR3 runs 15 residues. The DNA of the CDR3 is TGCGCCAGCAGGCCCGGGACCCCTCGCAAAGAGACCCAGTACTTC. Translating it yields CASRPGTPRKETQYF.

This clonotype was seen a handful of times. J is TRBJ2-7 and V is TRBV7-2, with unresolved D. Deletions cut 0 bases from V and 2 bases from J, with 11 bases between. The CDR3 is 15 residues long. Looked up from germline, CDR1 is SGHTA and CDR2 is FQGNSA. CDR3 amino acids: CASSLAYADPYEQYF. The DNA of the CDR3 is TGTGCCAGCAGCTTAGCTTACGCAGACCCCTACGAGCAGTACTTC. Drawing the rest from reference TRBV7-2 and TRBJ2-7, the complete variable domain is GAGVSQSPSNKVTEKGKDVELRCDPISGHTALYWYRQSLGQGLEFLIYFQGNSAPDKSGLPSDRFSAERTGGSVSTLTIQRTQQEDSAVYLCASSLAYADPYEQYFGPGTRLTVT.

This chain joins TRBV5-6 and TRBJ2-3, with a tentative D call TRBD2 (6 bases). V lost 1 base to trimming and J lost 2 bases, with 17 bases between them. The CDR3 is 17 amino acids. Germline V lookup: CDR1 SGHDT, CDR2 YYEEEE. DNA of the CDR3: TGTGCCAGCAGCTTGAGGGCGGTACTAGCCCTCACAGATACGCAGTATTTT. This gives the protein CASSLRAVLALTDTQYF.

The J gene is TRBJ2-5, the V gene TRBV6-2 or TRBV6-3, with D possibly being TRBD1 (6 bases). This CDR3 has 15 amino acids. Germline assignment: CDR1 MNHEY and CDR2 SVGEGT. V lost 0 bases and J 2 bases, leaving 10 bases between the germline ends. CDR3 residues: CASSYSIQGQETQYF. The DNA for the CDR3 is TGTGCCAGCAGTTACTCGATCCAGGGGCAAGAGACCCAGTACTTC.

This clonotype was recorded a few times. The CDR3 spells CASSLASGGNNEQFF. CDR3 bases: TGTGCCAGCAGCTTAGCTAGCGGGGGGAACAATGAGCAGTTCTTC. The chain combines TRBV7-2 with TRBJ2-1; 10 nucleotides align to TRBD2. With 0 bases clipped from V and 5 bases from J, the junction kept 1 base outside the gene matches. Per germline, CDR1 SGHTA and CDR2 FQGNSA. CDR3 length: 15 residues.

This clonotype was counted only a few times. The rearrangement links TRBV11-2 to TRBJ2-7; no clear D gene. V was trimmed by 1 base and J by 5 bases, leaving 15 bases between them. CDR3 length equals 15 residues. Per germline, CDR1 SGHAT and CDR2 FQNNGV. The CDR3 DNA is TGTGCCAGCAGCTTAGGATACCCAAAGCACAACGAGCAGTACTTC. Amino acid sequence: CASSLGYPKHNEQYF.

This clonotype appeared many times. The CDR3 does not close with the conserved phenylalanine or tryptophan, likely indicating a read error. No DNA is shown, since the ends of the CDR3 on it are uncertain; the CDR3 is the one TCRdb lists. The chain recombines TRBV15 with TRBJ2-3; the table's TRBD2 call for D was not verified on the DNA. The CDR3 totals 13 residues, both ends included. Germline loops: CDR1 LNHNV, CDR2 YYDKDF (reference sequence). CDR3 region: CATSRDLSGGSGL.

The chain combines TRBV29-1 with TRBJ1-1; possible D gene TRBD1, 5 bases. Germline CDR1 SQVTM, CDR2 ANQGSEA. The CDR3 spans 13 residues. The germline V and J ends were trimmed by 7 bases and 4 bases, with 16 bases remaining between them. Written as DNA, the CDR3 is TGCAGCGCGGGCTCAGGGTTAGGCACTGAAGCTTTCTTT. Its translation is CSAGSGLGTEAFF.

The chain combines TRBV4-1 with TRBJ1-1; TRBD1 matches 7 bases. V shed 4 bases, J shed 4 bases, and the junction held 9 bases outside the gene matches. This CDR3 has 15 amino acids. Germline CDR1 reads MGHRA; CDR2 reads YSYEKL. CDR3 sequence: CASSRYTGAVTEAFF. The CDR3 DNA is TGCGCCAGCAGCCGATATACAGGGGCTGTCACTGAAGCTTTCTTT.

The chain employs TRBV9 and TRBJ2-3; D remains unclear. The V and J ends lost 4 bases and 3 bases respectively, with 9 bases between them. This CDR3 contains 13 residues. The germline V gene encodes CDR1 SGDLS and CDR2 YYNGEE. CDR3 amino acids: CASSYYTTDTQYF. The CDR3 coding sequence is TGTGCCAGCAGCTACTACACGACAGATACGCAGTATTTT.

This rearrangement joins TRBV5-1 to TRBJ2-1, with 7 bases fitting TRBD1. V lost 4 bases and J lost 5; bases outside the gene matches: 3. The length of the CDR3 is 13 residues. The V gene's germline CDR1 is SGHRS and CDR2 YFSETQ. CDR3 in amino acids: CASSRDSNNEQFF. The CDR3 DNA sequence: TGCGCCAGCAGCCGGGACAGTAACAATGAGCAGTTCTTC.